The T cell receptor beta chain under discussion was sequenced for a study of shared clonotypes between healthy human individuals. The CDR3 sequence is 13 residues long. V dropped 2 bases and J dropped 3 bases, with 5 bases sitting between them. Germline V CDR1 and CDR2: MNHEY, SVGAGI. In the original processing: Filtering differed since immunoSEQ provided only junctions, with no quality scores. The repertoire was sequenced with immunoSEQ multiplex PCR; TCRdb's copy has only in-frame clones and lacks some. For V, J and clone size, that table is used; D and trimming come from the DNA. Here the sample spans roughly 2.5 million clones, approximately 92% being singletons.

The genes are TRBV6-5 and TRBJ1-5; no reliable D call. The sequence derives from a man between 18 and 35 years old in good health. The sample was naive CD4+ T cells sorted from blood. The subset: CD45RA+ positively selected. Written as DNA, the CDR3 is TGTGCCAGCAGTTACGACCTCAATCAGCCCCAGCATTTT. This codes for CASSYDLNQPQHF.